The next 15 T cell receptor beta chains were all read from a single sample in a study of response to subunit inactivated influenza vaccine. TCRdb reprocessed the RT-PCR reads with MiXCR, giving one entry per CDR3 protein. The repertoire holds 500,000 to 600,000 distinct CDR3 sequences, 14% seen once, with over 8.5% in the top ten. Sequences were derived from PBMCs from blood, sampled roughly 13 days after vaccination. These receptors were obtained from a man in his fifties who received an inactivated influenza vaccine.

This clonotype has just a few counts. The CDR3 DNA sequence: TGCGCCAGCAGCGTCATGGACAGTTTCAACGAGCAGTACTTC. Translated, it gives CASSVMDSFNEQYF. This rearrangement joins TRBV5-1 to TRBJ2-7, with D possibly matching TRBD1 (6 bases). This CDR3 spans 14 amino acids. V was cut by 4 bases and J by 5 bases, with 16 bases left in between. Germline CDR1 reads SGHRS; CDR2 reads YFSETQ.

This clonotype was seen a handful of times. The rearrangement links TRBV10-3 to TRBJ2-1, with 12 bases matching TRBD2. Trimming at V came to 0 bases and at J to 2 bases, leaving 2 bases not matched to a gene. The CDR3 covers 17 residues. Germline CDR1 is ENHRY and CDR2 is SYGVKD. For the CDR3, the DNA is TGTGCCATCAGTGAGTCGACTAGCGGGGGCCCCTACAATGAGCAGTTCTTC. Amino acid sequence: CAISESTSGGPYNEQFF.

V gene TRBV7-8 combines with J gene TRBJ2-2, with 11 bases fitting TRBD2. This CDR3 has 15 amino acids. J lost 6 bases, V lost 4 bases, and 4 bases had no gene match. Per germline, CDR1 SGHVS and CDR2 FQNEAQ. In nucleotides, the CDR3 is TGTGCCAGCAGCTATAGCGGGAGGGTTTCCGGGGAGCTGTTTTTT. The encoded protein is CASSYSGRVSGELFF.

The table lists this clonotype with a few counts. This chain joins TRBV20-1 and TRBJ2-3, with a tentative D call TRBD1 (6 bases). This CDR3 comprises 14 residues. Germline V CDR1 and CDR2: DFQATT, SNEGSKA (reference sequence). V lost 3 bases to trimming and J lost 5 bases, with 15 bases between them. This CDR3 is CSASMGATKDTQYF. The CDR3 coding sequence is TGCAGTGCTAGTATGGGGGCTACCAAAGATACGCAGTATTTT.

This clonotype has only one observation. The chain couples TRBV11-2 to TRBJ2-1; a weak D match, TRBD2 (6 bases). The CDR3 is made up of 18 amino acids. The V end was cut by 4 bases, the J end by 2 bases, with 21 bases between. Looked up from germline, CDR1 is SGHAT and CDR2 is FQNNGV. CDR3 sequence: CASSSPAFGRSTYNEQFF. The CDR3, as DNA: TGTGCCAGCAGCTCCCCCGCCTTCGGGAGATCTACCTACAATGAGCAGTTCTTC.

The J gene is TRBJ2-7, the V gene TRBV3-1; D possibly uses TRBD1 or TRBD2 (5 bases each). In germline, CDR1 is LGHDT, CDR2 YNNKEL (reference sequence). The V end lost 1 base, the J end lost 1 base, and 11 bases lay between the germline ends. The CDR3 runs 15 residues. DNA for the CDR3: TGTGCCAGCAGCCAAGTGGGGGTAAGATCCTACGAGCAGTACTTC. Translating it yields CASSQVGVRSYEQYF.

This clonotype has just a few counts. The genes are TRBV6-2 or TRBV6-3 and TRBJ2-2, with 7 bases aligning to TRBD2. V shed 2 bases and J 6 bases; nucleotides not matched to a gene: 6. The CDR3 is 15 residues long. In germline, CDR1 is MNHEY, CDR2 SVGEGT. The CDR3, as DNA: TGTGCCAGCAGTTACGGCGGGAGTACCGCCGGGGAGCTGTTTTTT. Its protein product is CASSYGGSTAGELFF.

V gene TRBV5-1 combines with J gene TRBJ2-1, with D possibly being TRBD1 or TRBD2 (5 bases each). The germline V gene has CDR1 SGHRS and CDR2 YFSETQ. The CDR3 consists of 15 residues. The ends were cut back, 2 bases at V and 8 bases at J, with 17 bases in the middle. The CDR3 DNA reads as TGCGCCAGCAGCTTAAGGGGCGGGTATTCTGATGAGCAGTTCTTC. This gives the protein CASSLRGGYSDEQFF. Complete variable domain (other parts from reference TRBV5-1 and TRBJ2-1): KAGVTQTPRYLIKTRGQQVTLSCSPISGHRSVSWYQQTPGQGLQFLFEYFSETQRNKGNFPGRFSGRQFSNSRSEMNVSTLELGDSALYLCASSLRGGYSDEQFFGPGTRLTVL.

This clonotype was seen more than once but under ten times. DNA of the CDR3: TGTGCCATCACTAGCGGGGAAAATTACGAGCAGTACTTC. Translation gives CAITSGENYEQYF. The chain couples TRBV24-1 to TRBJ2-7, with 10 bases fitting TRBD2. This CDR3 is 13 amino acids long. With V trimmed by 11 bases and J by 4 bases, 7 bases remained unmatched. The germline V gene has CDR1 KGHDR and CDR2 SFDVKD.

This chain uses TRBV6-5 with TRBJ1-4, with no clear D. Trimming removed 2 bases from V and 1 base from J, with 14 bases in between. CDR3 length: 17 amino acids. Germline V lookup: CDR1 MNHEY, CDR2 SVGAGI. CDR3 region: CASSYLGRWETNEKLFF. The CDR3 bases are TGTGCCAGCAGTTACCTGGGGAGGTGGGAAACTAATGAAAAACTGTTTTTT.

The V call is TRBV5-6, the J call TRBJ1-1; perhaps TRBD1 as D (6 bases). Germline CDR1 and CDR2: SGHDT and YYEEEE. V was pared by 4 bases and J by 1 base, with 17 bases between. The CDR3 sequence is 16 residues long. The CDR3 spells CASSPPPGAENTEAFF. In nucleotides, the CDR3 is TGTGCCAGCAGCCCCCCCCCGGGGGCGGAGAACACTGAAGCTTTCTTT. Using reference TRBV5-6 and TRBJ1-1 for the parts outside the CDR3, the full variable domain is DAGVTQSPTHLIKTRGQQVTLRCSPKSGHDTVSWYQQALGQGPQFIFQYYEEEERQRGNFPDRFSGHQFPNYSSELNVNALLLGDSALYLCASSPPPGAENTEAFFGQGTRLTVV.

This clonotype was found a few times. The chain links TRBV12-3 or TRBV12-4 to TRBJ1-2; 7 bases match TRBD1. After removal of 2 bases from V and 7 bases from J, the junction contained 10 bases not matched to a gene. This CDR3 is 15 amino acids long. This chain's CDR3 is CASSLSQGGFSGYTF. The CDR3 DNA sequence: TGTGCCAGCAGTTTAAGTCAGGGGGGATTCTCTGGCTACACCTTC.

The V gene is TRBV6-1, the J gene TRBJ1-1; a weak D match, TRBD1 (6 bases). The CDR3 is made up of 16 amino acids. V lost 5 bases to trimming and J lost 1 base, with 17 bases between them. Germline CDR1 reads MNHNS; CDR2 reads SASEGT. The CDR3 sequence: CASSRTPGQSNTEAFF. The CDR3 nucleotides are TGTGCCAGCAGTCGGACTCCAGGACAGTCGAACACTGAAGCTTTCTTT.

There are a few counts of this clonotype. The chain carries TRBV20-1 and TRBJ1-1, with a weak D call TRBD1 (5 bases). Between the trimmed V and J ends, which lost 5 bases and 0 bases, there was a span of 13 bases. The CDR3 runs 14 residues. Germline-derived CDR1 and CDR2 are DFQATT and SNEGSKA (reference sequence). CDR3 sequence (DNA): TGCAGTGCTCGATCCGGGACGCTGAACACTGAAGCTTTCTTT. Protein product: CSARSGTLNTEAFF.

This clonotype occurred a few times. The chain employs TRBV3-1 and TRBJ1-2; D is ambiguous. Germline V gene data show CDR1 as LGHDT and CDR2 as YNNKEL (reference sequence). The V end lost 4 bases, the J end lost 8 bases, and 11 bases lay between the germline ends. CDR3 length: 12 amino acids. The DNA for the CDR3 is TGTGCCAGCAGCCCGGGCCCCGGGGGCTACACCTTC. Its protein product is CASSPGPGGYTF.